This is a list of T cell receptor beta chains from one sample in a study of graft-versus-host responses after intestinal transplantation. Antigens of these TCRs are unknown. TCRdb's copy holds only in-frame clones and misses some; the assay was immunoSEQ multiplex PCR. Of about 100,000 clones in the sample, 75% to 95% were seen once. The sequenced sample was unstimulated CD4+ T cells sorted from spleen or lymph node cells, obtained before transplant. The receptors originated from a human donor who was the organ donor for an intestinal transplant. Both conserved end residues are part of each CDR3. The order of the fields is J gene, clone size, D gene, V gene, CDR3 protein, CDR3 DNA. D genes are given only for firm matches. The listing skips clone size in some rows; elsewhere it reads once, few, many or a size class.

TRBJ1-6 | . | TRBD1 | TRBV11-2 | CASSLVGQGYSPLHF | TGTGCCAGCAGCTTGGTCGGACAGGGGTATTCACCCCTCCACTTT
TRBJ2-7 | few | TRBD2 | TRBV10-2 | CASCGGDGVSYEQYF | TGCGCCAGCTGCGGGGGGGATGGAGTCTCCTACGAGCAGTACTTC
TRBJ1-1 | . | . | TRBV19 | CASISTPISRAFF | TGTGCCAGTATTTCAACCCCTATCTCTCGAGCTTTCTTT
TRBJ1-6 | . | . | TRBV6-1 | CASSGDTLRSSPLHF | TGTGCCAGCAGTGGGGACACCCTCCGGAGTTCACCCCTCCACTTT
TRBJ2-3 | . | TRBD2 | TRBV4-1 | CASSQGSGGRDTQYF | TGCGCCAGCAGCCAAGGTAGCGGGGGGCGGGATACGCAGTATTTT
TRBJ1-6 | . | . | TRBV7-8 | CASSLAQGVGPSSYNSPLHF | TGTGCCAGCAGCTTAGCGCAAGGGGTAGGCCCGAGCTCCTATAATTCACCCCTCCACTTT
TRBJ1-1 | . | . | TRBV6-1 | CASHSNRRNTEAFF | TGTGCCAGTCACTCTAACCGGAGGAACACTGAAGCTTTCTTT
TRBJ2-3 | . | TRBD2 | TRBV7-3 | CASSSGTSGGYTDTQYF | TGTGCCAGCAGCTCCGGGACTAGCGGGGGCTACACAGATACGCAGTATTTT
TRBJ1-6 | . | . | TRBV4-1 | CASSQDRGSPLHF | TGCGCCAGCAGCCAAGACAGGGGTTCACCCCTCCACTTT
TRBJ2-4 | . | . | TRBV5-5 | CASSAFRGAKNIQYF | TGTGCCAGCAGCGCATTCAGGGGAGCCAAAAACATTCAGTACTTC
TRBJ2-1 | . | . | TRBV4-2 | CASSPFTGTGIGYEQFF | TGTGCCAGCAGCCCGTTCACCGGCACAGGGATTGGCTATGAGCAGTTCTTC
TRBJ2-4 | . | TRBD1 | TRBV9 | CASSGTGGATKNIQYF | TGTGCCAGCAGCGGGACAGGGGGCGCTACCAAAAACATTCAGTACTTC
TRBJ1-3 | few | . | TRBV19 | CASRGSPGNTIYF | TGTGCCAGCCGGGGGTCTCCTGGAAACACCATATATTTT
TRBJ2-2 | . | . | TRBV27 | CASSSRYTGELFF | TGTGCCAGCAGTTCACGGTACACCGGGGAGCTGTTTTTT
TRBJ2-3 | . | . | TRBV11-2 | CASSANLGATQYF | TGTGCCAGCAGCGCTAACTTAGGGGCTACGCAGTATTTT
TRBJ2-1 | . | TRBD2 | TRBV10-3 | CAISESSGVEGYNEQFF | TGTGCCATCAGTGAGTCGAGCGGGGTCGAGGGTTACAATGAGCAGTTCTTC
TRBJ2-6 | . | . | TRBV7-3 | CASSPRQILNSGANVLTF | TGTGCCAGCAGCCCACGACAGATTCTAAACTCTGGGGCCAACGTCCTGACTTTC
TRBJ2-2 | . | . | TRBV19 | CASSIKGALNTGELFF | TGTGCCAGTAGTATAAAAGGGGCCCTGAACACCGGGGAGCTGTTTTTT
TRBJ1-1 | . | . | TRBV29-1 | CSVVIGGMWNTEAFF | TGCAGCGTTGTCATCGGGGGGATGTGGAACACTGAAGCTTTCTTT
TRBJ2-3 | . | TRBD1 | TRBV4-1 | CASSPRPGTGADTQYF | TGCGCCAGCAGCCCCCGTCCCGGGACAGGGGCAGATACGCAGTATTTT
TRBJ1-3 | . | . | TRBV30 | CAWSVLTGNTIYF | TGTGCCTGGAGTGTACTAACTGGAAACACCATATATTTT
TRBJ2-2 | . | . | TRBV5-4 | CASSLAGPGELFF | TGTGCCAGCAGCTTGGCAGGGCCCGGGGAGCTGTTTTTT
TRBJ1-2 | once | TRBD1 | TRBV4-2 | CASSQVTDRVGGYTF | TGTGCCAGCAGCCAGGTCACGGACAGGGTGGGCGGCTACACCTTC
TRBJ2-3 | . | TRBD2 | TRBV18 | CASSQLSGGSTDTQYF | TGTGCCAGCTCTCAACTTAGCGGGGGTAGCACAGATACGCAGTATTTT
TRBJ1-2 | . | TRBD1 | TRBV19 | CASRNPGQGVVNGYTF | TGTGCCAGCAGAAATCCGGGACAGGGCGTGGTAAATGGCTACACCTTC
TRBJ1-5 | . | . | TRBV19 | CASSSQVSNQPQHF | TGTGCCAGTAGTTCTCAGGTGAGCAATCAGCCCCAGCATTTT
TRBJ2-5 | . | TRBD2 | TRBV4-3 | CASSQQTSGDLSLKTQYF | TGCGCCAGCAGCCAACAGACTAGCGGGGACCTATCCCTGAAGACCCAGTACTTC
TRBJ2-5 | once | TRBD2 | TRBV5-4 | CASSLGGGKETQYF | TGTGCCAGCAGCTTGGGCGGGGGGAAAGAGACCCAGTACTTC
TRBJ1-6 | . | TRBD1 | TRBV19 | CASSPGQGKNSPLHF | TGTGCCAGTAGTCCCGGACAGGGCAAAAATTCACCCCTCCACTTT
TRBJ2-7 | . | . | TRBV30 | CAWNLQGFSYEQYF | TGTGCCTGGAATTTGCAGGGGTTCTCCTACGAGCAGTACTTC
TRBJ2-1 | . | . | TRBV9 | CASTTDYLYNEQFF | TGTGCCAGCACCACTGACTATCTCTACAATGAGCAGTTCTTC
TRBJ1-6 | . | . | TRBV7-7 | CASSISDTNSPLHF | TGTGCCAGCAGCATCTCGGACACTAATTCACCCCTCCACTTT
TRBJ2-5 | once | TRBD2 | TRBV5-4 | CASSPGLDRETQYF | TGTGCCAGCAGCCCGGGACTAGATCGAGAGACCCAGTACTTC
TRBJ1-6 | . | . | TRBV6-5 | CASSYSRMSPLHF | TGTGCCAGCAGTTACTCGCGGATGTCACCCCTCCACTTT
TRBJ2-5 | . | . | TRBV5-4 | CASSTGGVIKEQYF | TGTGCCAGCAGCACGGGGGGCGTTATTAAGGAGCAGTACTTC
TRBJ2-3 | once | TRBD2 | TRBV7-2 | CASSLKGLAGGRTDTQYF | TGTGCCAGCAGCTTAAAGGGACTAGCGGGGGGACGCACAGATACGCAGTATTTT
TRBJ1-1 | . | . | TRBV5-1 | CASSPRHLPNTEAFF | TGCGCCAGCAGCCCCCGACATTTACCGAACACTGAAGCTTTCTTT
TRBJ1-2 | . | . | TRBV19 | CASSPGGGYTF | TGTGCCAGTAGCCCTGGGGGCGGCTACACCTTC
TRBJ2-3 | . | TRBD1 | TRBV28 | CASSPDRGAGTDTQYF | TGTGCCAGCAGTCCCGACAGGGGGGCGGGAACAGATACGCAGTATTTT
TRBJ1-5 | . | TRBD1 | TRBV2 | CASTHGDRQGNNQPQHF | TGTGCCAGCACCCATGGGGATCGACAGGGAAACAATCAGCCCCAGCATTTT
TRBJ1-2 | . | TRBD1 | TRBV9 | CASSGWTGWYGYTF | TGTGCCAGCAGCGGTTGGACAGGGTGGTATGGCTACACCTTC
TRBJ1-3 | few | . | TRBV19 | CASSISGVRNTIYF | TGTGCCAGTAGTATCTCCGGGGTACGAAACACCATATATTTT
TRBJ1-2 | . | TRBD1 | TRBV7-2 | CASSLWTGGPLYGYTF | TGTGCCAGCAGCTTATGGACAGGGGGCCCGCTCTATGGCTACACCTTC
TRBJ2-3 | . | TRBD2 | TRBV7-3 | CASGLAGGDTQYF | TGTGCCAGCGGGCTAGCGGGAGGGGATACGCAGTATTTT
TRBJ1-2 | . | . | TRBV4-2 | CASSRDTNYGYTF | TGTGCCAGCAGCCGGGACACCAACTATGGCTACACCTTC
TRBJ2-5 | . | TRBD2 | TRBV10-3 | CAISEGQLPGGAETQYF | TGTGCCATCAGTGAAGGGCAGCTCCCCGGGGGGGCCGAGACCCAGTACTTC
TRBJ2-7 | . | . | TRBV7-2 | CASSLAGVGPDEQYF | TGTGCCAGCAGCTTAGCCGGGGTAGGGCCTGACGAGCAGTACTTC
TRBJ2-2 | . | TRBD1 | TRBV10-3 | CAISEPGDSGELFF | TGTGCCATCAGTGAGCCAGGGGACAGCGGGGAGCTGTTTTTT
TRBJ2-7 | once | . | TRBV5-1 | CASSGPGGPNEQYF | TGCGCCAGCAGCGGCCCGGGGGGCCCTAACGAGCAGTACTTC
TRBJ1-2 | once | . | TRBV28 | CASSLAGVGYTF | TGTGCCAGCAGTTTAGCGGGGGTTGGCTACACCTTC